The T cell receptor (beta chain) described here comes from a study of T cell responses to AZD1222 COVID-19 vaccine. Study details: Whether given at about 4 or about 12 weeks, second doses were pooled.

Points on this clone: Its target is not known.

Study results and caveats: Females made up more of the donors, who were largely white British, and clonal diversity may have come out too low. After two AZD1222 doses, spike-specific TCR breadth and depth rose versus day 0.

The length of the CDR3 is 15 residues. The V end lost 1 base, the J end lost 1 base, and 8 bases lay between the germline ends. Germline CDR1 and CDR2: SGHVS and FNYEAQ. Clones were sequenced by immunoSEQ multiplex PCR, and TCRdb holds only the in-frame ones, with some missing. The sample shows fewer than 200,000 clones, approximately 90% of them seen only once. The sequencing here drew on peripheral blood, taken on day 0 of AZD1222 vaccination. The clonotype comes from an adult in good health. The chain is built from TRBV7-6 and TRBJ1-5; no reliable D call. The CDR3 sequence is CASSLVAGSNQPQHF. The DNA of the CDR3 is TGTGCCAGCAGCTTAGTAGCGGGGAGCAATCAGCCCCAGCATTTT.